A single sample is the source of the 16 T cell receptor beta chains below, sequenced in a study of naive and memory T cell subsets. For blood and skin samples, reverse transcription used TCR alpha and beta constant primers. TCRdb independently ran MiXCR on the UMI-ligation and nested PCR reads; one entry per CDR3 protein. The sample includes 15,000 to 20,000 distinct CDR3 sequences, roughly 9% of them seen just once. Treatment here: skin biopsy from PPD injection site in Mantoux-positive individual. Unsorted total RNA, roughly 1 to 1000 ng, was DNase treated before reverse transcription. The material sequenced was skin, taken from a tuberculin skin test site. The receptors were gathered from an adult in good health.

This clonotype was seen at least ten times. CDR3 region: CASSYGGQGLETEAFF. DNA for the CDR3: TGTGCCAGCAGTTACGGCGGACAGGGATTGGAGACTGAAGCTTTCTTT. The chain carries TRBV6-5 and TRBJ1-1; 8 nucleotides agree with TRBD1. Germline assignment: CDR1 MNHEY and CDR2 SVGAGI. This CDR3 has 16 amino acids. V was pared by 2 bases and J by 5 bases, with 10 bases of the junction left unmatched.

Sample share makes this clonotype medium-sized (0.01 to 0.1%). The V and J genes are TRBV29-1 and TRBJ2-1; 8 bases align to TRBD2. Germline V CDR1 and CDR2: SQVTM, ANQGSEA. This CDR3 is 13 amino acids long. V dropped 7 bases and J dropped 11; count of bases not matched to a gene: 13. This chain's CDR3 is CSGVAGLLEKQFF. DNA of the CDR3: TGCAGCGGGGTAGCGGGGCTATTGGAAAAGCAGTTCTTC.

Only a few counts were recorded for this clonotype. The chain carries TRBV6-6 and TRBJ1-4; D remains ambiguous. CDR1 and CDR2 (germline): MNHNY, SVGAGI (reference sequence). This CDR3 contains 14 residues. V lost 3 bases and J lost 7, with 12 bases in between. Here the CDR3 DNA reads TGTGCCAGCAGTTATTTGGGTGGTGTTGAAAAACTGTTTTTT. Protein sequence: CASSYLGGVEKLFF.

The gene calls are TRBV5-4 and TRBJ1-5; D is ambiguous. The length of the CDR3 is 15 residues. Germline CDR1 and CDR2: SGHNT and YYREEE (reference sequence). V was trimmed by 4 bases and J by 4 bases, leaving 15 bases between them. The CDR3 region has the DNA TGTGCCAGCAGCCCCTCGCGGGGTCCGAATCAGCCCCAGCATTTT. This sequence encodes CASSPSRGPNQPQHF.

This clonotype turned up a few times. This sequence joins TRBV28 and TRBJ2-5; TRBD2 agrees at 11 bases. Per the germline V gene, CDR1 is MDHEN and CDR2 is SYDVKM. V was pared by 1 base and J by 5 bases, with 3 bases of the junction left unmatched. CDR3 length equals 15 residues. CDR3 region: CASSLSTSGSETQYF. CDR3 DNA sequence: TGTGCCAGCAGTTTATCAACTAGCGGGAGCGAGACCCAGTACTTC.

This clonotype has just a few counts. The V gene is TRBV14, the J gene TRBJ2-1; 7 nucleotides agree with TRBD2. In germline, CDR1 is SGHDN, CDR2 FVKESK. This CDR3 is built from 15 residues. V trimming: 4 bases; J trimming: 6 bases; junction bases outside the gene matches: 9. The CDR3 DNA is TGTGCCAGCAGCCGGGGACTAACAAGGGCCAATGAGCAGTTCTTC. Translating gives CASSRGLTRANEQFF.

The V call is TRBV5-6, the J call TRBJ1-1, with 9 bases lining up with TRBD1. Germline trimming cut 6 bases from V and 0 bases from J; bases unmatched to any gene: 15. The CDR3 runs to 18 residues. From germline, CDR1 is SGHDT and CDR2 YYEEEE. The CDR3 nucleotides are TGTGCCAGCAACGGGGGGGGGGACAGGGATTTGATGAACACTGAAGCTTTCTTT. Translated: CASNGGGDRDLMNTEAFF.

In its sample, this clonotype was seen many times. The V and J genes are TRBV7-8 and TRBJ2-2; TRBD2 matches 8 bases. The CDR3 loop spans 16 amino acids. Trimming cost V 8 bases and J 4 bases; bases outside gene matches: 12. Germline CDR1 and CDR2: SGHVS and FQNEAQ. The CDR3 reads CASWNRAGDVTGELFF. Here the CDR3 DNA reads TGTGCCAGCTGGAACCGAGCGGGAGACGTCACCGGGGAGCTGTTTTTT.

This clonotype was counted many times. This chain connects TRBV10-1 to TRBJ2-7; 7 nucleotides agree with TRBD2. J was trimmed by 11 bases and V by 6 bases; bases with no gene match: 13. The germline V gene encodes CDR1 WNHNN and CDR2 SYGVQD (reference sequence). CDR3 size: 13 residues. DNA of the CDR3: TGCGCCAGCAGCCCAGGACTAGGTCTTTTGGAGTACTTC. It specifies CASSPGLGLLEYF.

The rearrangement uses TRBV6-6 and TRBJ2-5; no clear D gene. Trimming left V 5 bases short and J 5 bases short, with 6 bases between. Germline loops: CDR1 MNHNY, CDR2 SVGAGI (reference sequence). CDR3 length equals 11 residues. The DNA for the CDR3 is TGTGCCAGCAGTCCGGCCGAGACCCAGTACTTC. Protein product: CASSPAETQYF.

There are many counts of this clonotype. V gene TRBV11-2 combines with J gene TRBJ2-2; TRBD2 agrees at 7 bases. V shed 5 bases, J shed 0 bases, and the junction held 6 bases outside the gene matches. Germline V gene sequence: CDR1 SGHAT, CDR2 FQNNGV. The CDR3 totals 16 residues. The CDR3 nucleotides are TGTGCCAGCAGCCATGGGAGCGGGACGAACACCGGGGAGCTGTTTTTT. This gives the protein CASSHGSGTNTGELFF. The complete variable domain, with remaining parts taken from reference TRBV11-2 and TRBJ2-2, reads EAGVAQSPRYKIIEKRQSVAFWCNPISGHATLYWYQQILGQGPKLLIQFQNNGVVDDSQLPKDRFSAERLKGVDSTLKIQPAKLEDSAVYLCASSHGSGTNTGELFFGEGSRLTVL.

The J gene is TRBJ2-1, the V gene TRBV29-1; D gene ambiguous. Germline CDR1 and CDR2: SQVTM and ANQGSEA. Trimming left V 4 bases short and J 8 bases short, with 15 bases between. This CDR3 region has 13 residues. The CDR3 here is CSVVIEWWDEQFF. In DNA, the CDR3 is TGCAGCGTTGTAATAGAATGGTGGGATGAGCAGTTCTTC.

This clonotype was detected many times. The rearrangement joins TRBV4-1 to TRBJ2-7, with 9 bases fitting TRBD1. The CDR3 runs to 17 residues. From germline, CDR1 is MGHRA and CDR2 YSYEKL. J lost 0 bases, V lost 0 bases, and 6 bases had no gene match. The CDR3 protein is CASSQDRGTGFSYEQYF. As DNA, the CDR3 is TGCGCCAGCAGCCAAGATCGCGGGACAGGGTTCTCCTACGAGCAGTACTTC.

The rearrangement uses TRBV7-9 and TRBJ2-7; maybe TRBD1 (6 bases). This CDR3 spans 13 amino acids. V was pared by 1 base and J by 9 bases, with 13 bases between. Germline-derived CDR1 and CDR2 are SEHNR and FQNEAQ (reference sequence). For the CDR3, the DNA is TGTGCCAGCAGCTTAGAGCAGGGGCTTACGCAGTACTTC. Its protein is CASSLEQGLTQYF.

Ten or more counts support this clonotype. CDR3 nucleotide sequence: TGCAGTGCTTGGAATGCCGTCCAGCCCCAGCATTTT. It specifies CSAWNAVQPQHF. The chain employs TRBV20-1 and TRBJ1-5; D is undetermined. The germline V gene encodes CDR1 DFQATT and CDR2 SNEGSKA (reference sequence). The ends were cut back, 5 bases at V and 7 bases at J, with 12 bases in the middle. The CDR3 has 12 residues.

This clonotype was picked up a small number of times. The rearrangement joins TRBV2 to TRBJ1-6; no clear D gene. The CDR3 sequence is 15 residues long. Germline CDR1 SNHLY, CDR2 FYNNEI. V was trimmed by 10 bases and J by 0 bases, leaving 13 bases between them. CDR3 loop: CATAALSSYNSPLHF. The DNA for the CDR3 is TGTGCCACCGCTGCCCTGAGCTCCTATAATTCACCCCTCCACTTT.